This is a list of T cell receptor beta chains from one sample in a study of Graves' ophthalmopathy and Graves' hyperthyroidism. TCRdb called the multiplex PCR reads again in MiXCR, with one record for every CDR3 protein. The repertoire includes about 620,000 distinct CDR3 sequences, about 20% of them detected once, and 7.1% sits in the top ten. The sequenced sample was peripheral blood. The receptors shown here come from a woman aged 18-30 years with stable Graves' hyperthyroidism. Some clones in this sample may be carry-over from other donors' samples. The CDR3 runs from the conserved cysteine through the conserved F or W. Each record gives: clone size, D gene, J gene, V gene, CDR3 DNA, CDR3 protein. The D gene is left open where the match is weak. Some rows have no size entry. The others give once, few or many, or a class for an expanded clone.

many,.,TRBJ2-2,TRBV11-2,TGTGCCAGCAGCTCCCTCTCTGGGGAGCTGTTTTTT,CASSSLSGELFF
many,TRBD2,TRBJ2-7,TRBV20-1,TGCAGTGCTAGAGGTGTGGCGGGAGGCACCTACGAGCAGTACTTC,CSARGVAGGTYEQYF
.,TRBD1,TRBJ2-4,TRBV19,TGTGCCAGTAGTACGACAGGGCAGTCTGCCAAAAACATTCAGTACTTC,CASSTTGQSAKNIQYF
many,.,TRBJ2-5,TRBV12-3/TRBV12-4,TGTGCCAGCAGTTTAGTTGCGGGACAACGCCTGGAGACCCAGTACTTC,CASSLVAGQRLETQYF
many,TRBD2,TRBJ2-7,TRBV11-1,TGTGCCAGCAGTGATTCCGGGACTAGCGGGAGGAGGTACGAGCAGTACTTC,CASSDSGTSGRRYEQYF
few,.,TRBJ2-2,TRBV7-2,TGTGCCAGCAGCTTAGTCGGGGGACTCACCGGGGAGCTGTTTTTT,CASSLVGGLTGELFF
.,.,TRBJ1-5,TRBV5-6,TGTGCCAGCAGCTACGGGGGAACTATCAATCAGCCCCAGCATTTT,CASSYGGTINQPQHF
.,.,TRBJ1-2,TRBV12-3/TRBV12-4,TGTGCCAGCGGGTTTGTAGCAACTAACTATGGCTACACCTTC,CASGFVATNYGYTF
.,TRBD1,TRBJ1-5,TRBV27,TGTGCCAGCAGTCCAGACAGGGTTCAGCCCCAGCATTTT,CASSPDRVQPQHF
.,.,TRBJ1-1,TRBV11-2,TGTGCCAGCAGACTAGAGGGGGTTAGTCCTGAAGCTTTCTTT,CASRLEGVSPEAFF
many,TRBD1,TRBJ1-1,TRBV20-1,TGCAGTGCTAGCCACAGGGGGGGCGAAACTGAAGCTTTCTTT,CSASHRGGETEAFF
few,.,TRBJ2-4,TRBV2,TGTGCCAGCACTCGGCGCGGCAGCGAGGAAAACATTCAGTACTTC,CASTRRGSEENIQYF
few,.,TRBJ1-1,TRBV2,TGTGCCAGCAGTGAACGTGGTGTCAGGGGAAAAGCTGAAGCTTTCTTT,CASSERGVRGKAEAFF
many,.,TRBJ2-7,TRBV6-2/TRBV6-3,TGTGCCAGCAGCCCCGGCGGAGTGTGGGCGGACGAGCAGTACTTC,CASSPGGVWADEQYF
.,TRBD1,TRBJ1-1,TRBV13,TGTGCCAGCAGTTCCCGTGCGGACAGGGGGTTTATTACTGAAGCTTTCTTT,CASSSRADRGFITEAFF
many,TRBD1,TRBJ2-5,TRBV12-3/TRBV12-4,TGTGCCAGCAGCCCTGACAGGGGGCGTCCAGAGACCCAGTACTTC,CASSPDRGRPETQYF
.,TRBD1,TRBJ1-2,TRBV30,TGTGCCTTGTTCCGGGACAGGGTTAGAAGAAACTATGGCTACACCTTC,CALFRDRVRRNYGYTF
many,TRBD1,TRBJ2-7,TRBV10-3,TGTGCCATCAGCCCTCCAACCGGGACAGGGACATTCGAGCAGTACTTC,CAISPPTGTGTFEQYF
few,TRBD2,TRBJ2-5,TRBV6-1,TGTGCCAGCAGCACTAGCGGGAGAGGACCTCAAGAGACCCAGTACTTC,CASSTSGRGPQETQYF
many,.,TRBJ1-3,TRBV28,TGTGCCAGCAGTTTACCGGTCGGCAGGGGTGGAAACACCATATATTTT,CASSLPVGRGGNTIYF
many,.,TRBJ1-3,TRBV20-1,TGCAGTGCTAGAGCATCGGACAGCCTCTCTGGAAACACCATATATTTT,CSARASDSLSGNTIYF
.,.,TRBJ1-1,TRBV27,TGTGCCATCAGTACGCCAGGGGTGAACACTGAAGCTTTCTTT,CAISTPGVNTEAFF
many,.,TRBJ1-5,TRBV6-1,TGTGCCAGCAGTGGACAGACAAGGAGCAATCAGCCCCAGCATTTT,CASSGQTRSNQPQHF
.,TRBD1,TRBJ1-1,TRBV29-1,TGCAGCGTTCTTCCCTGGACAGGGAACACTGAAGCTTTCTTT,CSVLPWTGNTEAFF
.,.,TRBJ1-1,TRBV7-2,TGTGCCAGCAGCTTACGAAGAAACATGAACACTGAAGCTTTCTTT,CASSLRRNMNTEAFF
.,.,TRBJ1-2,TRBV9,TGTGCCAGCAGCGTAGTAGGCGGAACCTATGGCTACACCTTC,CASSVVGGTYGYTF
many,.,TRBJ2-7,TRBV29-1,TGCAGCGTTGAAGACTTGGGGAACGAGCAGTACTTC,CSVEDLGNEQYF
many,.,TRBJ2-6,TRBV20-1,TGCAGTGCTATTGACAACACTGGGGCCAACGTCCTGACTTTC,CSAIDNTGANVLTF
many,.,TRBJ1-1,TRBV19,TGTGCCAGTAGTACTTGGGGACGGTGGAACACTGAAGCTTTCTTT,CASSTWGRWNTEAFF
many,TRBD2,TRBJ2-3,TRBV2,TGTGCCAGCAGTCTAGGGTGGACTAGCGGGAAAGGAGATACGCAGTATTTT,CASSLGWTSGKGDTQYF
.,.,TRBJ2-7,TRBV12-3/TRBV12-4,TGCGCCAGCAGTTTACGGAGAGGGGACGCCTACGAGCAGTACTTC,CASSLRRGDAYEQYF
.,.,TRBJ1-6,TRBV19,TGTGCCAGTAGTGGGATCTTCCGGGAGAATAATTCACCCCTCCACTTT,CASSGIFRENNSPLHF
many,.,TRBJ1-6,TRBV12-3/TRBV12-4,TGTGCCAGCAGCCTAGGGACATTTAATTCACCCCTCCACTTT,CASSLGTFNSPLHF
.,.,TRBJ2-5,TRBV12-3/TRBV12-4,TGTGCCAGCAGCCCAGTCGGGGAACCCCAAGAGACCCAGTACTTC,CASSPVGEPQETQYF
many,.,TRBJ1-5,TRBV12-3/TRBV12-4,TGTGCCAGCAGTTTTGCGGCGCAGCCCCAGCATTTT,CASSFAAQPQHF
many,TRBD2,TRBJ2-2,TRBV2,TGTGCCAGCAGTTGGACTAGCGAGGCCGGGGAGCTGTTTTTT,CASSWTSEAGELFF
many,.,TRBJ2-5,TRBV7-2,TGTGCCAGCAGCCCAGAATTAGGGGGTTGGGAGACCCAGTACTTC,CASSPELGGWETQYF